Listed below are T cell receptor beta chains from one sample, sequenced in a study of blood T cells in healthy people across ages. TCRdb reprocessed the 5' RACE reads via MiXCR and lists one record per CDR3 protein. The sample shows approximately 320,000 distinct CDR3 sequences, roughly a quarter of them seen only once. What was sequenced was blood. The receptor set was obtained from a woman between 65 and 79 years old in good health. Each CDR3 is given with its conserved first and last residue. D genes are given only for firm matches. Clone size appears in some rows only: once, few, many, or a class for an expanded clone.

V	size	J	D	CDR3	DNA
TRBV10-3	.	TRBJ2-5	.	CAISVRQQETQYF	TGTGCCATCAGTGTACGACAGCAAGAGACCCAGTACTTC
TRBV10-3	few	TRBJ2-3	.	CAISEGGGYTDTQYF	TGTGCCATCAGTGAGGGAGGGGGCTACACAGATACGCAGTATTTT
TRBV7-2	few	TRBJ2-5	TRBD1	CASSPDRGRLETQYF	TGTGCCAGCAGCCCCGACAGGGGGCGCTTAGAGACCCAGTACTTC
TRBV4-1	few	TRBJ2-7	.	CASSQVPYEQYF	TGCGCCAGCAGCCAGGTCCCCTACGAGCAGTACTTC
TRBV12-3/TRBV12-4	.	TRBJ1-1	TRBD1	CASRTGGGNTEALF	TGTGCCAGCAGGACAGGGGGCGGGAACACTGAAGCTCTCTTT
TRBV6-5	.	TRBJ2-1	TRBD1	CASSTLTGGIGQFF	TGTGCCAGCAGTACTCTGACAGGGGGCATCGGGCAGTTCTTC
TRBV7-9	many	TRBJ1-1	.	CASSLVGNTEAFF	TGTGCCAGCAGCTTGGTAGGAAACACTGAAGCTTTCTTT
TRBV11-2	many	TRBJ2-1	TRBD2	CASSLNQREGPRYNEQFF	TGTGCCAGCAGCTTAAACCAGCGGGAGGGCCCTCGATACAATGAGCAGTTCTTC
TRBV5-1	many	TRBJ2-7	.	CASGEGYEQYF	TGCGCCAGCGGGGAAGGCTACGAGCAGTACTTC
TRBV12-3/TRBV12-4	.	TRBJ1-2	.	CASSLDRVGGYTF	TGTGCCAGCAGTTTAGACAGGGTCGGAGGCTACACCTTC
TRBV28	.	TRBJ2-4	.	CASSARVAQAKNIQYF	TGTGCCAGCAGTGCCCGGGTTGCCCAGGCCAAAAACATTCAGTACTTC
TRBV13	.	TRBJ2-1	TRBD1	CASSRKQGNEQFF	TGTGCCAGCAGCCGAAAACAGGGGAATGAGCAGTTCTTC
TRBV11-1	.	TRBJ2-2	.	CASSFGPTNTGELFF	TGTGCCAGCAGCTTCGGCCCTACGAACACCGGGGAGCTGTTTTTT
TRBV4-1	.	TRBJ2-1	.	CASSQVFEQFF	TGCGCCAGCAGCCAAGTATTCGAGCAGTTCTTC
TRBV14	.	TRBJ2-5	.	CASSRAGFRKKETQYF	TGTGCCAGCAGCCGAGCAGGGTTCCGAAAAAAAGAGACCCAGTACTTC
TRBV20-1	many	TRBJ1-1	.	CSARDPVTEAFF	TGCAGTGCTAGAGATCCAGTTACTGAAGCTTTCTTT
TRBV6-5	few	TRBJ1-2	TRBD1	CASSPRQGRYGYTF	TGTGCCAGCAGTCCTAGACAGGGTCGGTATGGCTACACCTTC
TRBV10-3	few	TRBJ1-4	.	CATRGASGEKLFF	TGTGCCACCCGTGGGGCTAGTGGAGAAAAACTGTTTTTT
TRBV9	.	TRBJ2-3	.	CASSAIGAHTDTQYF	TGTGCCAGCAGCGCCATAGGGGCGCACACAGATACGCAGTATTTT
TRBV6-6	.	TRBJ2-3	TRBD1	CASSYSGTGGSTDTQYF	TGTGCCAGCAGTTACTCTGGGACAGGGGGCTCCACAGATACGCAGTATTTT
TRBV7-9	.	TRBJ1-6	TRBD1	CASSRGGGNNSPLHF	TGTGCCAGCAGCCGGGGAGGGGGCAATAATTCACCCCTCCACTTT
TRBV7-2	.	TRBJ2-3	TRBD2	CASSFNGLGTDTQYF	TGTGCCAGCAGCTTTAACGGACTAGGTACAGATACGCAGTATTTT
TRBV6-2/TRBV6-3	.	TRBJ2-2	TRBD1	CASNQGASTGELFF	TGTGCCAGTAACCAGGGGGCGTCTACCGGGGAGCTGTTTTTT
TRBV28	few	TRBJ2-2	TRBD1	CATNRGHHRELFF	TGTGCCACGAACAGGGGACATCACCGGGAGCTGTTTTTT
TRBV20-1	few	TRBJ2-4	.	CSATGTQAKNIQYF	TGCAGTGCTACCGGGACTCAAGCCAAAAACATTCAGTACTTC
TRBV20-1	.	TRBJ1-4	.	CSARFGPTVNEKLFF	TGCAGTGCTAGATTCGGACCCACCGTCAATGAAAAACTGTTTTTT
TRBV5-6	few	TRBJ2-3	.	CASSLPTATRADTQYF	TGTGCCAGCAGCCTCCCAACAGCCACTAGGGCAGATACGCAGTATTTT
TRBV29-1	.	TRBJ1-2	.	CSGDIQGGYGYTF	TGCAGCGGAGACATACAGGGAGGCTATGGCTACACCTTC
TRBV5-1	.	TRBJ1-4	.	CASSLRLSGEKLFF	TGCGCCAGCAGCTTGCGTCTTTCTGGGGAAAAACTGTTTTTT
TRBV29-1	many	TRBJ2-4	.	CSVAFTGNIQYF	TGCAGCGTTGCGTTTACCGGGAACATTCAGTACTTC
TRBV7-6	few	TRBJ1-6	TRBD1	CASRNDRDSPLHF	TGTGCCAGCAGGAACGACAGGGATTCACCCCTCCACTTT
TRBV20-1	.	TRBJ2-3	TRBD1	CSAMRQGPDTQYF	TGCAGTGCTATGCGACAGGGACCAGATACGCAGTATTTT
TRBV3-1	.	TRBJ2-6	.	CASSQEKSGANVLTF	TGTGCCAGCAGCCAAGAAAAATCTGGGGCCAACGTCCTGACTTTC
TRBV28	few	TRBJ1-2	.	CASSFAATNYGYTF	TGTGCCAGCAGTTTCGCAGCCACTAACTATGGCTACACCTTC
TRBV9	.	TRBJ2-2	TRBD2	CASSVEPGTRYSGELFF	TGTGCCAGCAGCGTAGAACCCGGGACTAGGTACTCCGGGGAGCTGTTTTTT
TRBV28	few	TRBJ2-1	.	CASSFLNEQFF	TGTGCCAGCAGTTTTTTAAATGAGCAGTTCTTC
TRBV5-1	.	TRBJ2-3	.	CASSLGGSSSTDTQYF	TGCGCCAGCAGCTTAGGAGGCTCCTCATCCACAGATACGCAGTATTTT
TRBV9	.	TRBJ2-7	.	CASSRDLSGEQYF	TGTGCCAGCAGCAGAGACCTTAGCGGCGAGCAGTACTTC
TRBV15	few	TRBJ2-3	TRBD1	CATSLRTGRTDTQYF	TGTGCCACCAGCTTACGGACAGGGAGGACAGATACGCAGTATTTT
TRBV4-3	few	TRBJ2-1	TRBD2	CASSQDLGGRASEQFF	TGCGCCAGCAGCCAAGATCTGGGCGGGAGGGCGAGTGAGCAGTTCTTC
TRBV6-6	few	TRBJ2-5	.	CASSSDSQETQYF	TGTGCCAGCAGTTCCGACAGCCAAGAGACCCAGTACTTC
TRBV6-1	few	TRBJ2-3	.	CASATGDTQYF	TGTGCCAGCGCGACGGGGGATACGCAGTATTTT
TRBV4-1	few	TRBJ2-5	TRBD1	CASSQEDRQETQYF	TGCGCCAGCAGCCAAGAGGACAGGCAAGAGACCCAGTACTTC
TRBV9	many	TRBJ2-5	.	CASSDLGFAGETQYF	TGTGCCAGCAGCGACCTGGGGTTTGCAGGAGAGACCCAGTACTTC
TRBV14	few	TRBJ2-5	.	CASSQDGGWIRETQYF	TGTGCCAGCAGCCAAGACGGAGGGTGGATCCGAGAGACCCAGTACTTC
TRBV7-2	few	TRBJ2-4	TRBD2	CASSNGEGRNIQYF	TGTGCCAGCAGTAACGGGGAGGGACGGAACATTCAGTACTTC
TRBV7-3	few	TRBJ1-6	TRBD1	CASSRKGQGGSPLHF	TGTGCCAGCAGCCGTAAGGGACAGGGTGGTTCACCCCTCCACTTT
TRBV28	few	TRBJ1-1	.	CASSSRVGEAFF	TGTGCCAGCAGTTCCAGGGTGGGTGAAGCTTTCTTT
TRBV7-3	.	TRBJ2-1	.	CASGTAYNEQFF	TGTGCCAGCGGGACTGCCTACAATGAGCAGTTCTTC
TRBV25-1	few	TRBJ2-7	.	CASSEAGKDEQYF	TGTGCCAGCAGTGAAGCGGGAAAAGACGAGCAGTACTTC
TRBV5-6	.	TRBJ2-1	TRBD1	CASSRRDRDMNEQFF	TGTGCCAGCAGCCGCCGGGACAGGGATATGAATGAGCAGTTCTTC
TRBV6-1	.	TRBJ2-2	.	CASKQGNTGELFF	TGTGCCAGTAAGCAGGGGAACACCGGGGAGCTGTTTTTT
TRBV7-2	.	TRBJ2-1	.	CASSLVGRTNEQFF	TGTGCCAGCAGCTTAGTTGGCAGGACCAATGAGCAGTTCTTC
TRBV20-1	few	TRBJ1-1	TRBD1	CSVRGQGRQVSGFF	TGCAGTGTAAGAGGACAGGGCCGCCAGGTGAGCGGATTCTTT